The following is a T cell receptor (beta chain) sequence with its context. The V end was cut by 0 bases, the J end by 1 base, with 13 bases between. Germline V lookup: CDR1 GTSNPN, CDR2 SVGIG (reference sequence). The CDR3 sequence is 15 residues long. The sample belongs to a study of blood T cell repertoires in COVID-19. In the study overall: Researchers got acute and convalescent COVID-19 samples from the United States, Italy and Spain. Sources were T cells, B-cell-depleted T cells, or PBMCs; the material itself was cDNA or gDNA.

TCRdb keeps only in-frame clones here, not all; method: immunoSEQ multiplex PCR. The data hold some 110,000 clones, with 75% to 85% observed a single time. This rearrangement joins TRBV30 to TRBJ2-7, with D possibly being TRBD2 (5 bases). The sample comprised peripheral blood. This TCR was sampled from a man between 60 and 75 years old with acute or convalescent COVID-19. The CDR3 loop reads CAWSVRRTYSYEQYF. In nucleotides, the CDR3 is TGTGCCTGGAGTGTAAGAAGGACTTATTCCTACGAGCAGTACTTC.